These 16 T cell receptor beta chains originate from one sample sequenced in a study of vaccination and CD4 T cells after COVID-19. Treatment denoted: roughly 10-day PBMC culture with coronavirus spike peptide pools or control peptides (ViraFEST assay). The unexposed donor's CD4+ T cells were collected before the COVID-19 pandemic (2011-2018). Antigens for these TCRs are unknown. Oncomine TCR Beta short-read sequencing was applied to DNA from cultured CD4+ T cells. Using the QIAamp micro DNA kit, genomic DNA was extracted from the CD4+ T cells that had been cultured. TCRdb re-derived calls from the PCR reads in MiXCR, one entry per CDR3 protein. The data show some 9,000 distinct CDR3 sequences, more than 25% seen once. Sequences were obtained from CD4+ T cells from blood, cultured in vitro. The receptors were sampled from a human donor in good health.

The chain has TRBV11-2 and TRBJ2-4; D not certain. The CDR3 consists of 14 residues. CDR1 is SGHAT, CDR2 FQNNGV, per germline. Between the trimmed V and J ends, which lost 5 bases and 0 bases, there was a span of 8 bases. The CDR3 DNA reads TGTGCCAGCAGCGTCGGAGTAGCCAAAAACATTCAGTACTTC. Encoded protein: CASSVGVAKNIQYF.

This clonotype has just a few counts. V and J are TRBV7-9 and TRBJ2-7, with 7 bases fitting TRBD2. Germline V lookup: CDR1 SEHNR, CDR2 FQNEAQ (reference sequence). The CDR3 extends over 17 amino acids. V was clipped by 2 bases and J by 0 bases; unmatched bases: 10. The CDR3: CASSLIWAGDSSYEQYF. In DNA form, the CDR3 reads TGTGCCAGCAGCTTAATCTGGGCGGGGGATAGCTCCTACGAGCAGTACTTC.

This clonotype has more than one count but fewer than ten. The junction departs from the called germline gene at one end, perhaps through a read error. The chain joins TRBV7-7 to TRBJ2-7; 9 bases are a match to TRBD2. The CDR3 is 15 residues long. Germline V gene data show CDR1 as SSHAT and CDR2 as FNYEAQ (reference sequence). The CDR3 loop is CASSISSGESYEQYF. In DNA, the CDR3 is TGTGCTAGCAGCATATCTAGCGGGGAGTCCTACGAGCAGTACTTC.

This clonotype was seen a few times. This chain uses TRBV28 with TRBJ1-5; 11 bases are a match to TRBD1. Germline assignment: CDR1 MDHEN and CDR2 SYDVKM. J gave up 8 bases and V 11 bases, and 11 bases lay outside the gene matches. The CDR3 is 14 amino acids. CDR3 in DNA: TGTGCCGGCGAGGACAGGGGGCAAGGAAAGCCCCAGCATTTT. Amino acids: CAGEDRGQGKPQHF.

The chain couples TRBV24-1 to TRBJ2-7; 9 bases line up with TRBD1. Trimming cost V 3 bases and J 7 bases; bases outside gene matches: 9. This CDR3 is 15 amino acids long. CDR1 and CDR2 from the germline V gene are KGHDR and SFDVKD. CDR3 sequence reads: CATSDPGTGTGEQYF. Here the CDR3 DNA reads TGTGCCACCAGTGATCCAGGGACAGGGACGGGAGAGCAGTACTTC.

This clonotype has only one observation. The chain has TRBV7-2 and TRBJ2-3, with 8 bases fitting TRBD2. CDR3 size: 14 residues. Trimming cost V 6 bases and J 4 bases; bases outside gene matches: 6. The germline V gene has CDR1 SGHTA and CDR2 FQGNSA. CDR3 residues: CASSSGLVPDTQYF. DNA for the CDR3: TGTGCCAGCAGTTCGGGACTAGTACCAGATACGCAGTATTTT. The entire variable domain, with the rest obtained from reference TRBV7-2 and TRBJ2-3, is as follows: GAGVSQSPSNKVTEKGKDVELRCDPISGHTALYWYRQSLGQGLEFLIYFQGNSAPDKSGLPSDRFSAERTGGSVSTLTIQRTQQEDSAVYLCASSSGLVPDTQYFGPGTRLTVL.

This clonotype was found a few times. The CDR3 DNA sequence: TGTGCCAGCAGCCAAGTTGCGGCAGGGGACGGCTACACCTTC. As protein: CASSQVAAGDGYTF. The chain carries TRBV4-2 and TRBJ1-2, with D tentatively TRBD1 (6 bases). The V gene's germline CDR1 is LGHNA and CDR2 YNFKEQ. Trimming pared 1 base from V and 8 bases from J, leaving 14 bases between. This CDR3 contains 14 residues.

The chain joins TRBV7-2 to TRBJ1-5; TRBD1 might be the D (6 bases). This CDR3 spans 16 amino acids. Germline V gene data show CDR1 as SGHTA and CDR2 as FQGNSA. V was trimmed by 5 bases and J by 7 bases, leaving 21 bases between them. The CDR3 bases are TGTGCCAGCAGCCCAGGGGAAGGGGGGTCCAGCCAGCCCCAGCATTTT. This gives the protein CASSPGEGGSSQPQHF.

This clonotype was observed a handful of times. CDR3 nucleotide sequence: TGTGCCAGCAGCCAGGGACAGGGGTATGGCTACACCTTC. Amino acid sequence: CASSQGQGYGYTF. The chain uses TRBV7-2 and TRBJ1-2; TRBD1 matches at 10 bases. V shed 5 bases, J shed 5 bases, and the junction held 2 bases outside the gene matches. Germline V gene data show CDR1 as SGHTA and CDR2 as FQGNSA. This CDR3 spans 13 amino acids. Using reference TRBV7-2 and TRBJ1-2 for the parts outside the CDR3, the full variable domain is GAGVSQSPSNKVTEKGKDVELRCDPISGHTALYWYRQSLGQGLEFLIYFQGNSAPDKSGLPSDRFSAERTGGSVSTLTIQRTQQEDSAVYLCASSQGQGYGYTFGSGTRLTVV.

DNA of the CDR3: TGTGCCAGCAGTTACGGGGTGGACAATTCACCCCTCCACTTT. Its protein is CASSYGVDNSPLHF. The rearrangement joins TRBV6-5 to TRBJ1-6; D is uncertain. There are 14 residues in the CDR3. V gave up 2 bases and J gave up 7 bases, with 9 bases separating them. CDR1 and CDR2 from the germline V gene are MNHEY and SVGAGI.

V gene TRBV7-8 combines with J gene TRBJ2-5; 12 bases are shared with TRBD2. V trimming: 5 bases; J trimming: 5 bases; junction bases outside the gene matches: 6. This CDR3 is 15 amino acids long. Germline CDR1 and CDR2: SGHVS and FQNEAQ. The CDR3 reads CASSKTSGSHETQYF. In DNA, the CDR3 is TGTGCCAGCAGCAAGACTAGCGGGAGCCACGAGACCCAGTACTTC.

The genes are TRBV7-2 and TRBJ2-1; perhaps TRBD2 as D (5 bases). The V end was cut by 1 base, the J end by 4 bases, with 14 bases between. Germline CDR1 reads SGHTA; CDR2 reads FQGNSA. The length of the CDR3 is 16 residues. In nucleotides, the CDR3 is TGTGCCAGCAGCTTAGTTTCCAGCGGAGGATACAATGAGCAGTTCTTC. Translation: CASSLVSSGGYNEQFF.

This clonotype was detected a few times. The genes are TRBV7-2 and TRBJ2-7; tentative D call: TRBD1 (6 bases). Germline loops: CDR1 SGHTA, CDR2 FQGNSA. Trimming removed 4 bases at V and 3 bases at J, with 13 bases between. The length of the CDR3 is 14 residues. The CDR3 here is CASSSTQGFYEQYF. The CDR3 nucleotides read TGTGCCAGCAGCTCGACACAGGGATTCTACGAGCAGTACTTC.

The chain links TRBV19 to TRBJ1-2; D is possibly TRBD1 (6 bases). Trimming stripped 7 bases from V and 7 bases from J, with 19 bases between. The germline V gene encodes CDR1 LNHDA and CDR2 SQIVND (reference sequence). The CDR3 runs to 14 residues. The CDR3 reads CASTKYGGPTGYTF. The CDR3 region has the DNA TGTGCCAGTACCAAATACGGGGGGCCTACTGGCTACACCTTC.

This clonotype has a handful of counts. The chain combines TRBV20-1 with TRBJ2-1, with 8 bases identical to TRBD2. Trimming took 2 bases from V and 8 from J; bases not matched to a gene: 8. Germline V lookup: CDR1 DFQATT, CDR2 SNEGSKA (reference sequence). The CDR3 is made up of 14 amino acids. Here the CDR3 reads CSARRLALGDEQFF. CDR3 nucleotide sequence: TGCAGTGCTAGACGACTAGCGTTGGGGGATGAGCAGTTCTTC.

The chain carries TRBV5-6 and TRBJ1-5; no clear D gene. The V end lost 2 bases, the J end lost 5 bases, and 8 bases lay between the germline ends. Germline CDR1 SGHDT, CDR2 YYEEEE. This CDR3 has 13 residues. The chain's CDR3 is CASSLSVDQPQHF. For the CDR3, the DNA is TGTGCCAGCAGCTTATCGGTGGATCAGCCCCAGCATTTT. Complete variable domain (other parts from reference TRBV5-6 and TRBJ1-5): DAGVTQSPTHLIKTRGQQVTLRCSPKSGHDTVSWYQQALGQGPQFIFQYYEEEERQRGNFPDRFSGHQFPNYSSELNVNALLLGDSALYLCASSLSVDQPQHFGDGTRLSIL.